The T cell receptor (beta chain) described here comes from a study of CD8+ T cells in alopecia areata. At the level of the study: Oral tofacitinib (5 to 10 mg twice daily) was administered to treated patients.

Indicated treatment: oral pan-JAK inhibitor, 5-10 mg twice daily. Extracted from the samples, RNA was reverse transcribed into cDNA to serve as the sequencing template. The assay was immunoSEQ multiplex PCR, and TCRdb's table has in-frame clones only and misses some. The table includes a few hundred thousand clones, more than 45% detected once. The germline V gene encodes CDR1 MGHRA and CDR2 YSYEKL. The CDR3 is made up of 14 amino acids. Deletions cut 2 bases from V and 6 bases from J, with 13 bases between. Study-wide results and caveats: Under tofacitinib, numerous expanded lesional clonotypes remained detectable in scalp and blood. Among the top 100, expanded CD8+ clones were significantly decreased by tofacitinib, as was scalp clonality. The study found higher clonality in lesional than normal scalp, especially in alopecia totalis/universalis.

To note about this clone: What it recognizes is unknown.

The chain recombines TRBV4-1 with TRBJ1-2, with D perhaps matching TRBD1 (5 bases). The receptor's source is a human donor with alopecia areata. Sequenced material: CD4+ T cells sorted from blood, taken at week 4, from a patient treated with tofacitinib. CDR3 sequence reads: CASSQLGPRDGYTF. DNA of the CDR3: TGCGCCAGCAGCCAATTGGGACCGAGAGATGGCTACACCTTC.